This T cell receptor beta chain was profiled in a study of blood T cell repertoires in COVID-19. Study details: Samples came from the United States, Italy and Spain, spanning acute and convalescent COVID-19.

Unmatched junction bases numbered 6, after V lost 6 bases and J lost 7 bases. There are 14 residues in the CDR3. CDR1 and CDR2 from the germline V gene are SNHLY and FYNNEI. Authors' methods: Cell counts per sample came from amplifying reference gene primers. The method was immunoSEQ multiplex PCR; TCRdb's version includes in-frame clones alone and lacks a portion of them. The V and J calls and clone size were taken over from that table, and D and trimming were inferred from the DNA. The sample holds tens of thousands of clones, approximately 91% seen once. This receptor was obtained from a man between 60 and 70 years old with acute or convalescent COVID-19. Sequencing was done on a sample of peripheral blood. This chain joins TRBV2 and TRBJ1-5; 10 positions match TRBD1. CDR3 nucleotide sequence: TGTGCCAGCAGGGGGACAGGGGAGGAGCAGCCCCAGCATTTT. This translates into CASRGTGEEQPQHF.